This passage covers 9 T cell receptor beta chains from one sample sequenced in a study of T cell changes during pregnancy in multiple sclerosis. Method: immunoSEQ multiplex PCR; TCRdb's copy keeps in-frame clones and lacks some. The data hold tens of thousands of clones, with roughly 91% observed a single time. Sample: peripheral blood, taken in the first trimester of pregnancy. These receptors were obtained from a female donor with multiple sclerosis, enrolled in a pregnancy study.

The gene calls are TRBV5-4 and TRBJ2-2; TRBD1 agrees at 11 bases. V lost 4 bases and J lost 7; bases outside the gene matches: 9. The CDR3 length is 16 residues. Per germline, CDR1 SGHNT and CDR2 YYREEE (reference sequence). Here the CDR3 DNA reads TGTGCCAGCAGCCCCCGGGACAGGGGGATTAACGGGGAGCTGTTTTTT. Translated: CASSPRDRGINGELFF.

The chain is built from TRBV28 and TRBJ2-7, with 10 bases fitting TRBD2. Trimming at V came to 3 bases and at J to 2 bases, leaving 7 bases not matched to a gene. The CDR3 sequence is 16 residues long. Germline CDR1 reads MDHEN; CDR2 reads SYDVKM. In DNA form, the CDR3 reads TGTGCCAGCAGTTTCTCCAGCGGGAGGGTCCCCTACGAGCAGTACTTC. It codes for CASSFSSGRVPYEQYF.

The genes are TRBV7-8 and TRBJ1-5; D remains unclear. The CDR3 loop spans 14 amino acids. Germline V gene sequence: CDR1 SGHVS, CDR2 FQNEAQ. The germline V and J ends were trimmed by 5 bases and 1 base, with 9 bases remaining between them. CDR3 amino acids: CASSPTWSNQPQHF. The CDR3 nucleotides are TGTGCCAGCAGCCCGACATGGAGCAATCAGCCCCAGCATTTT.

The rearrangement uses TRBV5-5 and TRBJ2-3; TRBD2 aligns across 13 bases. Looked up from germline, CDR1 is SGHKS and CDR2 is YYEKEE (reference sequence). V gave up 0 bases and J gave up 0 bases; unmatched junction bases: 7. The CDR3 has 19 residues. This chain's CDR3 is CASSLVGLAGASSTDTQYF. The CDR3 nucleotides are TGTGCCAGCAGCTTGGTAGGACTAGCGGGGGCCTCTAGCACAGATACGCAGTATTTT. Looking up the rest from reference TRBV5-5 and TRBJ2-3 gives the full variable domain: DAGVTQSPTHLIKTRGQQVTLRCSPISGHKSVSWYQQVLGQGPQFIFQYYEKEERGRGNFPDRFSARQFPNYSSELNVNALLLGDSALYLCASSLVGLAGASSTDTQYFGPGTRLTVL.

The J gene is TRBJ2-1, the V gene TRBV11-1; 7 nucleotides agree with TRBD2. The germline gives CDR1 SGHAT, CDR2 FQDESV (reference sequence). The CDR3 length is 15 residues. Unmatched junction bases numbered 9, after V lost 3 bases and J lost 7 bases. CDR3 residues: CASSLEGGGGNEQFF. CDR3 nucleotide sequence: TGTGCCAGCAGCTTGGAAGGAGGCGGGGGTAATGAGCAGTTCTTC.

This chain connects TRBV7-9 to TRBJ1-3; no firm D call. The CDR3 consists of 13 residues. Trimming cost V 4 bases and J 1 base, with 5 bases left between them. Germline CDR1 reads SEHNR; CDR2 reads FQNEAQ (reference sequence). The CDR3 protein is CASSWQSGNTIYF. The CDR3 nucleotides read TGTGCCAGCAGCTGGCAGTCTGGAAACACCATATATTTT.

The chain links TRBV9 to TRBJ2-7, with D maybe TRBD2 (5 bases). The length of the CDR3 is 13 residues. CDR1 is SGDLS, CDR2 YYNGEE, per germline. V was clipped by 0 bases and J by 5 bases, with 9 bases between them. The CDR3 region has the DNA TGTGCCAGCAGCGTAGGTGGAGGCGACGAGCAGTACTTC. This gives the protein CASSVGGGDEQYF.

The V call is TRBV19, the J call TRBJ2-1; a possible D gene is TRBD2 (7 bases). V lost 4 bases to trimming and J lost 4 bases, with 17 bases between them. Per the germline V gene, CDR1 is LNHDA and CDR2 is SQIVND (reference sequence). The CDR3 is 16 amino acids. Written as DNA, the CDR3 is TGTGCCAGTAGTAACCGGGGGGCCGGGATTTACAATGAGCAGTTCTTC. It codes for CASSNRGAGIYNEQFF.

CDR3: CASSPLAPSTDTQYF. The CDR3 DNA reads as TGTGCCAGCAGCCCCTTAGCGCCTAGCACAGATACGCAGTATTTT. The chain uses TRBV14 and TRBJ2-3; D might be TRBD2 (5 bases). Germline V lookup: CDR1 SGHDN, CDR2 FVKESK. The CDR3 runs to 15 residues. Trimming cost V 4 bases and J 0 bases, with 11 bases left between them. Based on the CDR3 plus reference TRBV14 and TRBJ2-3, the full variable domain is EAGVTQFPSHSVIEKGQTVTLRCDPISGHDNLYWYRRVMGKEIKFLLHFVKESKQDESGMPNNRFLAERTGGTYSTLKVQPAELEDSGVYFCASSPLAPSTDTQYFGPGTRLTVL.